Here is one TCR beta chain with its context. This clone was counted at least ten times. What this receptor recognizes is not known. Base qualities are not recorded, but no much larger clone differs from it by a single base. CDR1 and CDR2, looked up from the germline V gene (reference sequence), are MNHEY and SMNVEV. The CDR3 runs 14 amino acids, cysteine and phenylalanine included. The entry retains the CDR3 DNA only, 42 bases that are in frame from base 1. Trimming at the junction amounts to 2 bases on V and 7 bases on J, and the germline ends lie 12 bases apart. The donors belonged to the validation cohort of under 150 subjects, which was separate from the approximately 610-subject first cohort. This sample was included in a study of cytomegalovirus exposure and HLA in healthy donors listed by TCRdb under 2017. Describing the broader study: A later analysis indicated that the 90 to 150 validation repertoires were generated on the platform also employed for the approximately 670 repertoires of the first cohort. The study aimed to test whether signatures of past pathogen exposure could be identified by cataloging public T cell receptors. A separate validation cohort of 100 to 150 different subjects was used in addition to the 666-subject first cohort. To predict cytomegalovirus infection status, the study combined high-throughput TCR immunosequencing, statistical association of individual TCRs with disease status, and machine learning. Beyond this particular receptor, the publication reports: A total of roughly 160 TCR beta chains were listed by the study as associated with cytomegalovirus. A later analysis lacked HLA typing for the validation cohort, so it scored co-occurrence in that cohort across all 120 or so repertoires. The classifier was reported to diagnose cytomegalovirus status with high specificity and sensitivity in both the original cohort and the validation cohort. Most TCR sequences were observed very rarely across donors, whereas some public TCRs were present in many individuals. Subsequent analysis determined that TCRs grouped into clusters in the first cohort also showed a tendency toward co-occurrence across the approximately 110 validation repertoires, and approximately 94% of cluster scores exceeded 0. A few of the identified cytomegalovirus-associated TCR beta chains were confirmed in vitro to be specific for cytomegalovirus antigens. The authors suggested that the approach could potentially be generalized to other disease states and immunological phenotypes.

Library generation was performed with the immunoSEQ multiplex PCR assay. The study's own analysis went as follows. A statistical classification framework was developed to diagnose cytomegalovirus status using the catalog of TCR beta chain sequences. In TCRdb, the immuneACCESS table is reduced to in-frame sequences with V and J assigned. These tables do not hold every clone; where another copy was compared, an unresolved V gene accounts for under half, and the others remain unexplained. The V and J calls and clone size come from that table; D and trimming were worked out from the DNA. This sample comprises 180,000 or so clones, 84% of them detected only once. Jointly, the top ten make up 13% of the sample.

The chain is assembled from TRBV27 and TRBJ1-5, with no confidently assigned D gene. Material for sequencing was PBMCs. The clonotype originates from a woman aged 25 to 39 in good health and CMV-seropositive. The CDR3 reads CASSLNPMAQPQHF. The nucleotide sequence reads TGTGCCAGCAGTTTAAATCCCATGGCCCAGCCCCAGCATTTT.